The rows below give T cell receptor beta chains drawn from one sample of a study of blood T cell repertoires in COVID-19. TCRdb keeps only in-frame clones here, not all; method: immunoSEQ multiplex PCR. The sample has 130,000 to 150,000 clones, around 86% seen once. The sample taken for sequencing was PBMCs or T cells enriched from blood (not recorded which). All receptors derive from a man in his fifties or sixties who had recovered from COVID-19. CDR3s include the opening cysteine and the closing phenylalanine or tryptophan. The order of the fields is CDR3 length, clone size, J gene, V gene, CDR3 protein. The size entry is marked missing in some rows and otherwise reads once, few, many or a size class.

length: 21; size: NA; J: TRBJ1-5; V: TRBV14; CDR3: CASSQGIVTGGEANSNQPQHF
length: 11; size: NA; J: TRBJ2-7; V: TRBV27; CDR3: CASSFLGAEYF
length: 15; size: NA; J: TRBJ1-6; V: TRBV5-1; CDR3: CASRQGQGGFSPLHF
length: 15; size: NA; J: TRBJ2-3; V: TRBV18; CDR3: CASSPGLAVADTQYF
length: 16; size: NA; J: TRBJ1-5; V: TRBV7-8; CDR3: CASSLFHGTGGQPQHF
length: 14; size: NA; J: TRBJ1-4; V: TRBV5-6; CDR3: CASSRTQGGEKLFF
length: 13; size: NA; J: TRBJ1-2; V: TRBV6-5; CDR3: CASREDSNYGYTF
length: 15; size: NA; J: TRBJ1-6; V: TRBV19; CDR3: CASSSWSGLDSPLHF
length: 14; size: NA; J: TRBJ2-7; V: TRBV27; CDR3: CASREGGGNYEQYF
length: 14; size: NA; J: TRBJ1-2; V: TRBV28; CDR3: CASRPGQGGYGYTF
length: 16; size: NA; J: TRBJ1-3; V: TRBV3-1/TRBV3-2; CDR3: CASSQRQGVSGNTIYF
length: 13; size: NA; J: TRBJ2-7; V: TRBV30; CDR3: CAWSVQGPYEQYF
length: 14; size: NA; J: TRBJ2-2; V: TRBV3-1/TRBV3-2; CDR3: CASRPTGTTGELFF
length: 14; size: NA; J: TRBJ1-2; V: TRBV30; CDR3: CASTGGHGLGGYTF
length: 14; size: NA; J: TRBJ2-2; V: TRBV9; CDR3: CASTLGLPTGELFF
length: 14; size: NA; J: TRBJ2-1; V: TRBV19; CDR3: CASSIVGRGDEQFF
length: 14; size: NA; J: TRBJ2-2; V: TRBV28; CDR3: CASTTGTATGELFF
length: 15; size: NA; J: TRBJ1-5; V: TRBV6-5; CDR3: CASSKQGQRNQPQHF
length: 17; size: NA; J: TRBJ2-7; V: TRBV19; CDR3: CASSSTPGTGGKYEQYF
length: 14; size: NA; J: TRBJ2-7; V: TRBV18; CDR3: CASSRAGENYEQYF
length: 14; size: once; J: TRBJ1-3; V: TRBV5-1; CDR3: CASSLLSSENTIYF
length: 14; size: NA; J: TRBJ2-2; V: TRBV2; CDR3: CASAGTGGTGELFF
length: 13; size: NA; J: TRBJ2-3; V: TRBV27; CDR3: CASSDRGSDTQYF
length: 13; size: NA; J: TRBJ2-2; V: TRBV29-1; CDR3: CSVDRGLAGELFF
length: 15; size: once; J: TRBJ2-5; V: TRBV7-8; CDR3: CASSLAQQGVGTQYF
length: 14; size: NA; J: TRBJ1-2; V: TRBV6-5; CDR3: CASRGGLASYGYTF
length: 13; size: NA; J: TRBJ1-2; V: TRBV9; CDR3: CASSARSGGSNTF
length: 15; size: NA; J: TRBJ2-1; V: TRBV10-1; CDR3: CASSPASGRYNEQFF
length: 13; size: NA; J: TRBJ2-5; V: TRBV9; CDR3: CASSVAMSETQYF
length: 15; size: NA; J: TRBJ1-5; V: TRBV28; CDR3: CASTPPRVGNQPQHF
length: 16; size: NA; J: TRBJ1-6; V: TRBV27; CDR3: CASSLSGQGAWSPLHF
length: 15; size: NA; J: TRBJ1-5; V: TRBV5-1; CDR3: CASRPSPNSNQPQHF
length: 15; size: NA; J: TRBJ1-5; V: TRBV19; CDR3: CASSIPRSLASAQHF
length: 14; size: NA; J: TRBJ2-7; V: TRBV4-1; CDR3: CASSQRGPGDEQYF
length: 17; size: NA; J: TRBJ2-2; V: TRBV10-2; CDR3: CASRDYALAGGPGELFF
length: 14; size: few; J: TRBJ1-6; V: TRBV6-5; CDR3: CASSLDRGTSPLHF
length: 14; size: NA; J: TRBJ2-7; V: TRBV28; CDR3: CASTPGRAPYEQYF
length: 14; size: few; J: TRBJ1-1; V: TRBV10-3; CDR3: CAISESGGSTEAFF
length: 17; size: once; J: TRBJ2-2; V: TRBV9; CDR3: CASSGGGGLENTGELFF
length: 15; size: NA; J: TRBJ1-6; V: TRBV6-4; CDR3: CASSELGQGGSPLHF
length: 12; size: NA; J: TRBJ2-7; V: TRBV19; CDR3: CASSPTGYEQYF
length: 15; size: NA; J: TRBJ2-2; V: TRBV7-9; CDR3: CASSIRQGGAGELFF